Listed below are T cell receptor beta chains from one sample, sequenced in a study of CD8+CD57+ T cells in acquired aplastic anemia. TCRdb re-called the reads through MiXCR, storing one row per CDR3 protein. The repertoire consists of 150,000 to 200,000 distinct CDR3 sequences, with approximately 46% occurring once and the leading ten covering 2.9%. The specimen sequenced was sorted CD4+, CD8+, or CD8+CD57+ T cells (not recorded which) from PBMCs. Receptors originate from a human donor in good health. Both conserved end residues are part of each CDR3. D genes are given only for firm matches. Rows may omit the clone size; those that give it use once, few, many or a size class.

D gene,V gene,clone size,J gene,CDR3 DNA,CDR3 protein
TRBD1,TRBV5-1,many,TRBJ1-2,TGCGCCAGCACCCAAAATACCGGGACAGGAATAACTAACTATGGCTACACCTTC,CASTQNTGTGITNYGYTF
-,TRBV18,-,TRBJ2-1,TGTGCCAGCTCACCGACTACCGATGAGCAGTTCTTC,CASSPTTDEQFF
-,TRBV2,-,TRBJ2-7,TGTGCCAGCAGTGAGATTGGACAGCCCTACGAGCAGTACTTC,CASSEIGQPYEQYF
TRBD2,TRBV11-1,-,TRBJ2-5,TGTGCCAGCAGCTTAGGGTTGAGTAGCGGGCCGGCCGTACAAGAGACCCAGTACTTC,CASSLGLSSGPAVQETQYF
TRBD1,TRBV5-6,many,TRBJ2-7,TGTGCCAGCAGCTTGAGGGGGACAGCTTCCTACGAGCAGTACTTC,CASSLRGTASYEQYF
TRBD2,TRBV7-8,many,TRBJ2-1,TGTGCCAGCAGCTCACTAGCGAGCTCCTACAATGAGCAGTTCTTC,CASSSLASSYNEQFF
TRBD1,TRBV15,-,TRBJ1-5,TGTGCCACCAGCAGAGGACAGGGAGTCTTGCCCCAGCATTTT,CATSRGQGVLPQHF
TRBD1,TRBV5-1,few,TRBJ1-4,TGCGCCAGCAGCCCAGGACAGGCTACGGGGTCACGGGAAAAACTGTTTTTT,CASSPGQATGSREKLFF
TRBD2,TRBV18,-,TRBJ2-2,TGTGCCAGCTCACCAAGACTAGCGGAAAACACCGGGGAGCTGTTTTTT,CASSPRLAENTGELFF
TRBD2,TRBV24-1,-,TRBJ2-1,TGTGCCACCAGTGATGAAATTAGCGGGAGGCGCAATGAGCAGTTCTTC,CATSDEISGRRNEQFF
-,TRBV15,few,TRBJ1-3,TGTGCCACCAGCAGAGGGGCTGGAAACACCATATATTTT,CATSRGAGNTIYF
TRBD1,TRBV5-4,many,TRBJ1-1,TGTGCCAGCAGTTCCCCCGGGACAGGGAAAGGTGAAGCTTTCTTT,CASSSPGTGKGEAFF
-,TRBV30,few,TRBJ2-3,TGTGCCTGGAACCCAGGGCTGCGGACGCAGTATTTT,CAWNPGLRTQYF
TRBD1,TRBV19,-,TRBJ2-7,TGTGCCAGTAGTCTGTACAGGGGGAACTACGAGCAGTACTTC,CASSLYRGNYEQYF
TRBD1,TRBV27,few,TRBJ1-2,TGTGCCAGCAGTTTGACAGGGTATAACTATGGCTACACCTTC,CASSLTGYNYGYTF
-,TRBV12-3/TRBV12-4,many,TRBJ2-3,TGTGCCAGCAGTCAAAGGGTCGGCACAGATACGCAGTATTTT,CASSQRVGTDTQYF
-,TRBV6-4,-,TRBJ2-1,TGTGCCAGCTTAGGTAGGGACAATGAGCAGTTCTTC,CASLGRDNEQFF
TRBD2,TRBV19,-,TRBJ2-2,TGCGCCAGTAGTACAGGACTAGCTCGTACCGGGGAGCTGTTTTTT,CASSTGLARTGELFF
TRBD1,TRBV19,few,TRBJ1-5,TGTGCCAGTAGCCAAGGGCTTTGGACAGGGGCATCTCATCAGCCCCAGCATTTT,CASSQGLWTGASHQPQHF
TRBD1,TRBV24-1,many,TRBJ1-1,TGTGCCACCAGTGAGGGACAGGGGAGGAACACTGAAGCTTTCTTT,CATSEGQGRNTEAFF
-,TRBV19,-,TRBJ2-1,TGTGCCAGTAGTCCCCCGAACGGCTACAATGAGCAGTTCTTC,CASSPPNGYNEQFF
-,TRBV20-1,-,TRBJ2-3,TGCAGTGCTAGGCGACTAGGGAGTCCCACAGATACGCAGTATTTT,CSARRLGSPTDTQYF
-,TRBV13,-,TRBJ1-1,TGTGCCAGCAGCTCACGCCCGGGGCCTGAAGCTTTCTTT,CASSSRPGPEAFF
-,TRBV11-2,many,TRBJ2-1,TGTGCCAGCAGTTGGGCGGTCGGATTCTCCTACAATGAGCAGTTCTTC,CASSWAVGFSYNEQFF
-,TRBV11-1,-,TRBJ2-7,TGTGCCAGCAGCCTAACAGGGAGTGGTTACGAGCAGTACTTC,CASSLTGSGYEQYF
TRBD1,TRBV7-7,many,TRBJ1-1,TGTGCTAGCAGCTCAGAGGCAGGGGGGAACACTGAAGCTTTCTTT,CASSSEAGGNTEAFF
TRBD1,TRBV7-9,-,TRBJ2-7,TGTGCCAGCACCCGACAGGGGGTCTACGAGCAGTACTTC,CASTRQGVYEQYF
-,TRBV12-3/TRBV12-4,-,TRBJ1-1,TGTGCCAGCACCCTAGGGGAACGCACTGAAGCTTTCTTT,CASTLGERTEAFF
-,TRBV27,few,TRBJ2-1,TGTGCCAGCAGCCGGACCAGGGTCGATGAGCAGTTCTTC,CASSRTRVDEQFF
-,TRBV2,-,TRBJ2-7,TGTGCCACTCAGGACCGTCCGAGCTCCTACGAGCAGTACTTC,CATQDRPSSYEQYF
-,TRBV2,few,TRBJ2-7,TGTGCCAGCAGTAACCTACTTGACTTCTACGAGCAGTACTTC,CASSNLLDFYEQYF
TRBD2,TRBV30,few,TRBJ2-3,TGTGCCTGGAGTCCCGGACTAGCGGGAGACGGGGATACGCAGTATTTT,CAWSPGLAGDGDTQYF
TRBD2,TRBV6-5,few,TRBJ2-2,TGTGCCAGCAGTTCCCAAATTATAGCGGGAGGCACCGGGGAGCTGTTTTTT,CASSSQIIAGGTGELFF
TRBD2,TRBV6-1,many,TRBJ2-7,TGTGCCAGCAGTGGACGGACTAGCGGGAACTACGAGCAGTACTTC,CASSGRTSGNYEQYF
TRBD2,TRBV7-6,-,TRBJ2-7,TGTGCCAGCAGCTTAGCGAGGGGACTACGACGGGAGCAGTACTTC,CASSLARGLRREQYF
-,TRBV7-9,few,TRBJ2-7,TGTGCCAGCAGCTTAGGTTGGTACGAGCAGTACTTC,CASSLGWYEQYF
TRBD2,TRBV11-2,once,TRBJ2-3,TGTGCCAGCAGCCCCCGGGGGGGAGCTAGCACAGATACGCAGTATTTT,CASSPRGGASTDTQYF
-,TRBV4-2,many,TRBJ1-6,TGTGCCAGCAGCCAAGGAGGCCACGATAATTCACCCCTCCACTTT,CASSQGGHDNSPLHF
-,TRBV15,many,TRBJ1-1,TGTGCCACCAGCAGAGCAGGGGCCGGGACTGAAGCTTTCTTT,CATSRAGAGTEAFF
TRBD1,TRBV6-1,-,TRBJ1-5,TGTGCCAGCAGACGGACAGGGGGCAATCAGCCCCAGCATTTT,CASRRTGGNQPQHF
-,TRBV2,-,TRBJ1-2,TGTGCCAGCACCGGGGCGTCAGACTATGGCTACACCTTC,CASTGASDYGYTF
-,TRBV2,few,TRBJ1-2,TGTGCCACCGGCTTACTTTGGGTCTATGGCTACACCTTC,CATGLLWVYGYTF
-,TRBV11-3,many,TRBJ2-2,TGTGCCAGCAGCCCCCGGGCCGCGAACACCGGGGAGCTGTTTTTT,CASSPRAANTGELFF
-,TRBV6-1,many,TRBJ1-6,TGTGCCAGCAGTGAGCCTCCGGGGGATTCACCCCTCCACTTT,CASSEPPGDSPLHF
TRBD2,TRBV20-1,many,TRBJ2-1,TGCAGTGCTGTGACTAGCGGGAGGGCCAATGAGCAGTTCTTC,CSAVTSGRANEQFF
TRBD1,TRBV27,-,TRBJ1-4,TGTGCCAGCAGTCCGGGACAGGACTCCTCAACTAATGAAAAACTGTTTTTT,CASSPGQDSSTNEKLFF
TRBD1,TRBV24-1,-,TRBJ2-5,TGTGCCACCAGTGAGAGGGACAGCCAAGAGACCCAGTACTTC,CATSERDSQETQYF
TRBD1,TRBV29-1,-,TRBJ1-1,TGCAGCGTTGTAAGCTCGGGACAGGGAGCTTTCTTT,CSVVSSGQGAFF
-,TRBV20-1,-,TRBJ2-3,TGCAGTGCTAGAGACCCTCCAGGCCCAGATACGCAGTATTTT,CSARDPPGPDTQYF
-,TRBV9,-,TRBJ1-6,TGTGCCAGCAGCTTCCTACAGGGTGAGGGTTCACCCCTCCACTTT,CASSFLQGEGSPLHF
-,TRBV10-3,-,TRBJ2-7,TGTGCCATCAGCGTCGACACCGCCTACGAGCAGTACTTC,CAISVDTAYEQYF
TRBD2,TRBV15,-,TRBJ2-1,TGTGCCACCAGCACGCGGACTAGCGGAGACAATGAGCAGTTCTTC,CATSTRTSGDNEQFF
-,TRBV10-3,-,TRBJ1-1,TGTGCCATCAGTGAGAGAGCTGAGAACACTGAAGCTTTCTTT,CAISERAENTEAFF
TRBD2,TRBV3-1,few,TRBJ2-4,TGTGCCAGCAGCCGCCGCGGGGGGGTCAAAAACATTCAGTACTTC,CASSRRGGVKNIQYF
TRBD1,TRBV7-9,many,TRBJ2-5,TGTGCCAGCAGCTTAGAGGGGGCCTGGGAGACCCAGTACTTC,CASSLEGAWETQYF
TRBD1,TRBV24-1,many,TRBJ2-5,TGTGCCACCAGTGATTTGCCTGGAAGGACAGGGACAGAGACCCAGTACTTC,CATSDLPGRTGTETQYF
TRBD1,TRBV20-1,many,TRBJ1-1,TGCAGTGCTGGACAGGGAGGTACTGAAGCTTTCTTT,CSAGQGGTEAFF
TRBD2,TRBV11-2,-,TRBJ2-3,TGTGCCAGCAGCCCCCCCCCCAGGATGGGACTAGCGGGAGGGCCTAGAGATACGCAGTATTTT,CASSPPPRMGLAGGPRDTQYF
TRBD1,TRBV6-5,few,TRBJ1-4,TGTGCCAGCAGTTACTCTACAGGGGGCGCGATAGGAGAAAAACTGTTTTTT,CASSYSTGGAIGEKLFF